The 13 T cell receptor beta chains below come from one sample, sequenced in a study of shared clonotypes between healthy human individuals. Produced via immunoSEQ multiplex PCR; TCRdb's table is partial and in-frame only. The sample has about 2.3 million clones; around 92% are singletons. Sequenced: naive CD4+ T cells from PBMCs. Indicated subset: CD45RA+ positively selected. The receptors were sampled from a man aged 18 to 29 in good health. Some clones in this sample may be carry-over from other donors' samples.

The V call is TRBV11-1, the J call TRBJ2-2; 14 bases match TRBD2. Germline values: CDR1 SGHAT, CDR2 FQDESV (reference sequence). Trimming at V came to 5 bases and at J to 2 bases, leaving 4 bases not matched to a gene. This CDR3 region has 17 residues. The CDR3 region has the DNA TGTGCCAGCAGCCAGGGGACTAGCGGGAGCAACACCGGGGAGCTGTTTTTT. It translates to CASSQGTSGSNTGELFF.

V gene TRBV6-5 combines with J gene TRBJ1-1; D is ambiguous. V lost 6 bases, J lost 4 bases, and 12 bases lay in between. The CDR3 covers 13 residues. Per germline, CDR1 MNHEY and CDR2 SVGAGI. CDR3 sequence: CASSKRSGTEAFF. The DNA for the CDR3 is TGTGCCAGCAGCAAAAGGTCGGGCACTGAAGCTTTCTTT.

The chain uses TRBV30 and TRBJ2-3, with 9 bases matching TRBD2. Trimming at V came to 5 bases and at J to 6 bases, leaving 9 bases not matched to a gene. The CDR3 covers 14 residues. In germline, CDR1 is GTSNPN, CDR2 SVGIG (reference sequence). CDR3 protein: CAWGVVAGADTQYF. Written as DNA, the CDR3 is TGTGCCTGGGGGGTAGTAGCGGGAGCTGATACGCAGTATTTT.

This sequence joins TRBV9 and TRBJ2-7; a weak D match, TRBD1 (6 bases). This CDR3 has 16 residues. Trimming left V 1 base short and J 0 bases short, with 14 bases between. CDR1 is SGDLS and CDR2 is YYNGEE in the germline V gene. CDR3 amino acids: CASSVSRTANSYEQYF. CDR3 DNA sequence: TGTGCCAGCAGCGTATCGAGGACAGCGAACTCCTACGAGCAGTACTTC.

This clone was recorded once. V and J are TRBV4-2 and TRBJ2-3, with D possibly being TRBD2 (5 bases). V lost 5 bases, J lost 0 bases, and 15 bases lay in between. The CDR3 is 16 amino acids. Germline-derived CDR1 and CDR2 are LGHNA and YNFKEQ. The CDR3 sequence is CASSVWTVTSTDTQYF. The CDR3 nucleotides are TGTGCCAGCAGCGTATGGACTGTTACTAGCACAGATACGCAGTATTTT.

In DNA, the CDR3 is TGTGCCAGTAGTCCGGACAGACAGAGAAACATTCAGTACTTC. It codes for CASSPDRQRNIQYF. The chain carries TRBV19 and TRBJ2-4; D might be TRBD1 (6 bases). Trimming took off 5 bases at V and 6 bases at J, with 14 bases between the two ends. Germline V CDR1 and CDR2: LNHDA, SQIVND (reference sequence). The CDR3 is made up of 14 amino acids.

This clone was observed a single time. V gene TRBV7-3 combines with J gene TRBJ2-3; 9 nucleotides align to TRBD2. V lost 1 base, J lost 4 bases, and 6 bases stayed unmatched. Germline CDR1 SGHTA, CDR2 FQGTGA. This CDR3 comprises 16 residues. CDR3: CASSLRAGGPSDTQYF. The CDR3 DNA is TGTGCCAGCAGCTTAAGGGCGGGAGGGCCCTCAGATACGCAGTATTTT.

The V gene is TRBV5-1, the J gene TRBJ2-3, with D perhaps TRBD1 (7 bases). CDR1 is SGHRS, CDR2 YFSETQ, per germline. The CDR3 totals 18 residues. V was shortened by 0 bases and J by 2 bases, with 19 bases between the two germline ends. The CDR3 here is CASSLEGGRTGDTDTQYF. DNA of the CDR3: TGCGCCAGCAGCTTGGAGGGGGGACGGACAGGCGACACAGATACGCAGTATTTT.

The chain combines TRBV30 with TRBJ1-5; D is ambiguous. The ends were cut back, 0 bases at V and 5 bases at J, with 14 bases in the middle. The CDR3 contains 15 residues. Germline CDR1 and CDR2: GTSNPN and SVGIG (reference sequence). CDR3 sequence: CAWSVLGLSHQPQHF. The CDR3 DNA reads as TGTGCCTGGAGTGTACTAGGGCTGTCCCATCAGCCCCAGCATTTT.

V and J are TRBV5-5 and TRBJ2-2, with D tentatively TRBD2 (6 bases). V lost 1 base, J lost 3 bases, and 16 bases lay in between. The CDR3 extends over 17 amino acids. CDR1 is SGHKS, CDR2 YYEKEE, per germline (reference sequence). Written as DNA, the CDR3 is TGTGCCAGCAGCTTGTGGGGCACTTCGGGGGACACCGGGGAGCTGTTTTTT. Residues: CASSLWGTSGDTGELFF.

As to this clone: Other nucleotide sequences from this sample produce the same CDR3. Written as DNA, the CDR3 is TGTGCCAGCAGCTTACGCAATGAGCAGTTCTTC. As protein: CASSLRNEQFF. The chain employs TRBV7-2 and TRBJ2-1; D is unclear. Germline V CDR1 and CDR2: SGHTA, FQGNSA. CDR3 length: 11 residues. V was clipped by 2 bases and J by 6 bases, with 2 bases between them.

The table lists this clone with a count of one. The chain links TRBV11-2 to TRBJ2-5; TRBD2 matches at 12 bases. Germline lookup yields CDR1 SGHAT and CDR2 FQNNGV. The CDR3 spans 17 residues. Unmatched junction bases numbered 9, after V lost 5 bases and J lost 2 bases. The CDR3 DNA sequence: TGTGCCAGCAGCCAAGGACTAGCGGGAACCTCACAAGAGACCCAGTACTTC. The encoded protein is CASSQGLAGTSQETQYF.

The CDR3 reads CASSLEPRAFEAFF. The DNA for the CDR3 is TGTGCCAGCAGTTTAGAACCCCGGGCCTTTGAAGCTTTCTTT. The chain joins TRBV27 to TRBJ1-1; no definite D call. This CDR3 has 14 amino acids. V lost 2 bases to trimming and J lost 7 bases, with 14 bases between them. CDR1 and CDR2 from the germline V gene are MNHEY and SMNVEV (reference sequence).